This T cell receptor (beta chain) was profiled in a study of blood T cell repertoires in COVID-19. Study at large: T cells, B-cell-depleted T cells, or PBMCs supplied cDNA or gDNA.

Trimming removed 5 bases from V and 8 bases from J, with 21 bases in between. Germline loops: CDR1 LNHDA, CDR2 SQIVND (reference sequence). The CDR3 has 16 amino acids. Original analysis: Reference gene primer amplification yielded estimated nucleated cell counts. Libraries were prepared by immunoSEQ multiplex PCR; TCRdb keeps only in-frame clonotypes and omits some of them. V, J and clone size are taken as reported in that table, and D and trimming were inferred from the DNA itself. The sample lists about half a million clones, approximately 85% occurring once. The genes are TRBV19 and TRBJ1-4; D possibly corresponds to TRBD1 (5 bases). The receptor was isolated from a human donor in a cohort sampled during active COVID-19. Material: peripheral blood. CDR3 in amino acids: CASSAPQVITREKLFF. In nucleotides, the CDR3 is TGTGCCAGTAGTGCACCACAGGTGATTACCCGAGAAAAACTGTTTTTT.